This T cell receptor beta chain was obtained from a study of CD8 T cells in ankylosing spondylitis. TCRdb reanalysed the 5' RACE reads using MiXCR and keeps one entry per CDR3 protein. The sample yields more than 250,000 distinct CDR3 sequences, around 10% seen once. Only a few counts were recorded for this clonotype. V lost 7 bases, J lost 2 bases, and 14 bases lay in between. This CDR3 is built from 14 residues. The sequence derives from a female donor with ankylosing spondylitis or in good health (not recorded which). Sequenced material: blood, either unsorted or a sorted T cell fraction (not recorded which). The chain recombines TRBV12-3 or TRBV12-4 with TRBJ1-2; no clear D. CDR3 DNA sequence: TGTGCCAGCACCACCGGCGAAAAAAACTATGGCTACACCTTC. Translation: CASTTGEKNYGYTF.